These 6 T cell receptor beta chains were all obtained from the same sample, sequenced in a study of PD-1 blockade in classical Hodgkin lymphoma. The time point: newly diagnosed, previously untreated cHL patient sample. Libraries were prepared by immunoSEQ multiplex PCR; TCRdb keeps only in-frame clonotypes and omits some of them. The data show over 25,000 clones, roughly 92% seen once. The sequenced sample consisted of peripheral blood mononuclear cells (PBMCs). Every receptor here comes from a human donor with classical Hodgkin lymphoma.

The chain uses TRBV9 and TRBJ2-7, with D maybe TRBD2 (7 bases). The CDR3 runs 14 residues. Germline CDR1 reads SGDLS; CDR2 reads YYNGEE. Trimming cost V 3 bases and J 5 bases, with 15 bases left between them. CDR3 sequence reads: CASSGQVGGDEQYF. Here the CDR3 DNA reads TGTGCCAGCAGCGGACAGGTTGGGGGGGACGAGCAGTACTTC. The variable domain in full, completed from reference TRBV9 and TRBJ2-7, reads DSGVTQTPKHLITATGQRVTLRCSPRSGDLSVYWYQQSLDQGLQFLIQYYNGEERAKGNILERFSAQQFPDLHSELNLSSLELGDSALYFCASSGQVGGDEQYFGPGTRLTVT.

The rearrangement uses TRBV19 and TRBJ1-6; D gene uncertain. Per the germline V gene, CDR1 is LNHDA and CDR2 is SQIVND (reference sequence). With 3 bases removed from V and 7 bases from J, the gap between germline ends came to 13 bases. The length of the CDR3 is 15 residues. Here the CDR3 DNA reads TGTGCCAGTAGTATGCGTGAGGCCCAGAATTCACCCCTCCACTTT. Residues: CASSMREAQNSPLHF.

The rearrangement joins TRBV5-6 to TRBJ2-7, with 8 nucleotides matching TRBD2. Germline V gives CDR1 SGHDT, CDR2 YYEEEE. This CDR3 has 15 residues. The V gene end was trimmed by 2 bases and the J gene end by 5 bases; junction bases not matched to a gene: 9. The CDR3: CASSFRGGPADEQYF. In DNA, the CDR3 is TGTGCCAGCAGCTTCCGGGGGGGCCCGGCTGACGAGCAGTACTTC.

The V and J genes are TRBV6-6 and TRBJ2-7; D may be TRBD1 (5 bases). V lost 3 bases to trimming and J lost 0 bases, with 15 bases between them. The CDR3 contains 16 residues. CDR1 MNHNY and CDR2 SVGAGI come from the germline V gene (reference sequence). The CDR3 bases are TGTGCCAGCAGTTATCCCCCTTCAGGGTACTCCTACGAGCAGTACTTC. Its protein is CASSYPPSGYSYEQYF.

The chain couples TRBV27 to TRBJ2-1; 13 bases fit TRBD2. The junction had 7 bases not matched to a gene; V was cut back by 6 bases and J by 2 bases. This CDR3 is built from 17 residues. Germline CDR1 and CDR2: MNHEY and SMNVEV (reference sequence). The CDR3 coding sequence is TGTGCCAGCAGCCCCGGGACTAGCGGGACACCCTACAATGAGCAGTTCTTC. Protein product: CASSPGTSGTPYNEQFF.

V and J are TRBV2 and TRBJ2-1, with 7 bases lining up with TRBD1. Germline CDR1 reads SNHLY; CDR2 reads FYNNEI. The CDR3 has 19 amino acids. V lost 6 bases to trimming and J lost 5 bases; unmatched junction nucleotides: 22. The DNA for the CDR3 is TGTGCCAGCAGAGTTCAAGACAGGGCTGCTCTTTTGGGGAACAATGAGCAGTTCTTC. This translates into CASRVQDRAALLGNNEQFF.